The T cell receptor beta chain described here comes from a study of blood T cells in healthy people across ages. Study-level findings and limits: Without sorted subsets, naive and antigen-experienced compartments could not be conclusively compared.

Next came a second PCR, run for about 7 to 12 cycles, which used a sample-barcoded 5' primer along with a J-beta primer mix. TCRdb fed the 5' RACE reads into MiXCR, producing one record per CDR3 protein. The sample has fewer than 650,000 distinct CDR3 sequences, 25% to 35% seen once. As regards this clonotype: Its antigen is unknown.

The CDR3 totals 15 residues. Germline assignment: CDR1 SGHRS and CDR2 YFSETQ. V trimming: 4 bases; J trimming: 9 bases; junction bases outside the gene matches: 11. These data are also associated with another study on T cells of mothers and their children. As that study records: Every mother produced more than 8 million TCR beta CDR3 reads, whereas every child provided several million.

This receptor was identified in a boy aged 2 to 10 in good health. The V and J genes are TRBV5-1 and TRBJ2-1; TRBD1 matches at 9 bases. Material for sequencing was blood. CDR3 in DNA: TGCGCCAGCAGCCCCGGGGACAGGGACCCCAGTGAGCAGTTCTTC. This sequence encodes CASSPGDRDPSEQFF.